The rows below give T cell receptor beta chains drawn from one sample of a study of technical replicates of blood from several donors. Profiling relied on immunoSEQ multiplex PCR, and the TCRdb table lists in-frame clones only, not all of them. Of around 50,000 clones detected, roughly 94% appear once; the ten largest clones hold approximately 0.22%. Sequenced: T cells isolated from PBMCs. These receptor sequences come from a human donor in good health. CDR3s include the opening cysteine and the closing phenylalanine or tryptophan. Fields, in order: D gene, clone size, V gene, J gene, CDR3 DNA, CDR3 protein. D genes are given only for firm matches. The listing skips clone size in some rows; elsewhere it reads once, few, many or a size class.

NA,NA,TRBV29-1,TRBJ2-1,TGCAGCGTTGGAGAAACGAGAGTCAATGAGCAGTTCTTC,CSVGETRVNEQFF
TRBD1,NA,TRBV7-3,TRBJ2-5,TGTGCCAGCAGCTTTAACAGGGGTGAGACCCAGTACTTC,CASSFNRGETQYF
NA,NA,TRBV6-5,TRBJ2-7,TGTGCCAGCACAAGCGGTCGGCTCGAGCAGTACTTC,CASTSGRLEQYF
NA,NA,TRBV6-6,TRBJ1-1,TGTGCCAGCAGCAACGGAGGTTACACTGAAGCTTTCTTT,CASSNGGYTEAFF
NA,NA,TRBV6-5,TRBJ1-2,TGTGCCAGCAGTTTCAGGGGAGATGGCTACACCTTC,CASSFRGDGYTF
NA,NA,TRBV7-9,TRBJ2-7,TGTGCCAGCAGCTTAGAGAACGCGGGGCAGTACTTC,CASSLENAGQYF
NA,NA,TRBV5-6,TRBJ2-4,TGTGCCAGCAGCTTGGTGACTAGTGGAAACATTCAGTACTTC,CASSLVTSGNIQYF
NA,NA,TRBV7-6,TRBJ2-7,TGTGCCAGCAGCACAGGAGTCTACGAGCAGTACTTC,CASSTGVYEQYF
NA,NA,TRBV29-1,TRBJ1-1,TGCAGCGTTGAAGGGACATGGGGTTCTGAAGCTTTCTTT,CSVEGTWGSEAFF
NA,NA,TRBV15,TRBJ1-5,TGTGCCACCAGCAGAGATGTCGCGGGGCAGCCCCAGCATTTT,CATSRDVAGQPQHF
NA,NA,TRBV29-1,TRBJ2-5,TGCAGCGTTGACTTGTGGGCCCAAGAGACCCAGTACTTC,CSVDLWAQETQYF
TRBD1,NA,TRBV5-4,TRBJ2-4,TGTGCCAGCAGCACTGGACAGGGATGGGACCTCGGCAAAAACATTCAGTACTTC,CASSTGQGWDLGKNIQYF
TRBD1,once,TRBV5-4,TRBJ2-7,TGTGCCAGCACCATGGACAGGGGAAGATTCGAGCAGTACTTC,CASTMDRGRFEQYF
NA,NA,TRBV10-2,TRBJ2-7,TGCGCCAGCGGAACACGGGGGGAGCAGTACTTC,CASGTRGEQYF
TRBD2,NA,TRBV5-4,TRBJ2-1,TGTGCCAGCAGCGTGACTAGCGGGAGGGACAATGAGCAGTTCTTC,CASSVTSGRDNEQFF
TRBD2,once,TRBV7-3,TRBJ2-3,TGTGCCAGCAGCCTCACGGGACTAGCGGGGGATACGCAGTATTTT,CASSLTGLAGDTQYF
TRBD1,NA,TRBV5-1,TRBJ2-6,TGCGCCAGCAGCTTGGGGGACAGCTCTGGGGCCAACGTCCTGACTTTC,CASSLGDSSGANVLTF
NA,NA,TRBV5-1,TRBJ2-3,TGCGCCAGCAGTCCAGACTTCGCACATACGCAGTATTTT,CASSPDFAHTQYF
NA,NA,TRBV14,TRBJ2-5,TGTGCCAGCAGCCAGTCGGAGGCCTGGGGAGAGACCCAGTACTTC,CASSQSEAWGETQYF
NA,NA,TRBV7-3,TRBJ2-4,TGTGCCAGCAGCCCCTATCCCGCGGTAGCCAAAAACATTCAGTACTTC,CASSPYPAVAKNIQYF
NA,NA,TRBV29-1,TRBJ2-3,TGCAGCGTTGAACCAGGGGTGGGCACAGATACGCAGTATTTT,CSVEPGVGTDTQYF
NA,NA,TRBV28,TRBJ1-2,TGTGCCAGCCTGGATCTGGGAGGCCTACGGGGTGGCTACACCTTC,CASLDLGGLRGGYTF
NA,NA,TRBV6-5,TRBJ2-7,TGTGCCAGCAGTTACGGAGGACCCTCCTACGAGCAGTACTTC,CASSYGGPSYEQYF
TRBD1,NA,TRBV10-1,TRBJ2-3,TGCGCCAGCAGTGAAGGGACAGGGGGATGGGGCACAGATACGCAGTATTTT,CASSEGTGGWGTDTQYF
NA,NA,TRBV5-1,TRBJ2-5,TGCGCCAGCAGCTTAAAAGTTAGCAGCAACTTCCAAGAGACCCAGTACTTC,CASSLKVSSNFQETQYF
TRBD2,once,TRBV11-2,TRBJ2-7,TGTGCCAGCACCCCGGGACTAGCGGTCTACGAGCAGTACTTC,CASTPGLAVYEQYF
TRBD1,once,TRBV28,TRBJ1-5,TGTGCCAGCAGCTACAGGGGATGGGATCAGCCCCAGCATTTT,CASSYRGWDQPQHF
NA,NA,TRBV7-9,TRBJ2-3,TGTGCCAGCAGCTTACTGGTTGGCGGACTTATCACAGATACGCAGTATTTT,CASSLLVGGLITDTQYF
NA,NA,TRBV29-1,TRBJ1-3,TGCAGCGTTGAAGAACCCGCTGGGCAGAAACGGGGCTCTGGAAACACCATATATTTT,CSVEEPAGQKRGSGNTIYF
TRBD1,NA,TRBV5-1,TRBJ2-5,TGCGCCAGCAGCTTCCCGGCAGGGGGAATCCAGACCCAGTACTTC,CASSFPAGGIQTQYF
TRBD1,NA,TRBV7-9,TRBJ2-1,TGTGCCGCCATCAGGGGGAGTCCCTCCTACAATGAGCAGTTCTTC,CAAIRGSPSYNEQFF
TRBD1,NA,TRBV13,TRBJ1-1,TGTGCCAGCAGCGCTCCGGGACAGGGGCCCAACACTGAAGCTTTCTTT,CASSAPGQGPNTEAFF
NA,NA,TRBV19,TRBJ2-1,TGTGCCAGTAGGGAGGGGGGGCCTGAGCAGTTCTTC,CASREGGPEQFF
TRBD1,NA,TRBV29-1,TRBJ2-7,TGCAGCGTTGGGGGACAGGGGTGGGAGCAGTACTTC,CSVGGQGWEQYF
TRBD2,NA,TRBV5-1,TRBJ2-3,TGCGCCAGCAGCTCACTAGCGGGACAGTTCGGTACGCAGTATTTT,CASSSLAGQFGTQYF
TRBD1,NA,TRBV7-9,TRBJ2-7,TGTGCCAGCAGCTCCACCGGGACAGACTACGAGCAGTACTTC,CASSSTGTDYEQYF
TRBD1,NA,TRBV10-1,TRBJ1-4,TGCGCCAGCAGTGATTACCGGGACAGCGGAGTGACTAATGAAAAACTGTTTTTT,CASSDYRDSGVTNEKLFF
NA,NA,TRBV5-4,TRBJ1-1,TGTGCCAGCAGCTTGGAGGGTAGCGGCACTGAAGCTTTCTTT,CASSLEGSGTEAFF
NA,NA,TRBV7-9,TRBJ2-3,TGTGCCAGCAGCTTACAGCGGGCCACAGATACGCAGTATTTT,CASSLQRATDTQYF
NA,NA,TRBV18,TRBJ2-7,TGTGCCAGCTCCCACCGGGACTCCTCCTACGAGCAGTACTTC,CASSHRDSSYEQYF
NA,NA,TRBV7-9,TRBJ1-2,TGTGCCAGCAGCTCGTGGGGTGCGGGGTTGTTGCACTATGGCTACACCTTC,CASSSWGAGLLHYGYTF
NA,NA,TRBV18,TRBJ2-3,TGTGCCAGCTCACCACCGGTGCGGGGCGCGTCCATTACGCAGTATTTT,CASSPPVRGASITQYF
NA,NA,TRBV5-1,TRBJ2-1,TGCGCCAGCAGCTTGGGGGAGGACTCCTACAATGAGCAGTTCTTC,CASSLGEDSYNEQFF
NA,NA,TRBV9,TRBJ1-2,TGTGCCAGCAGCGTGGGGGGGGCGGAAGGCTACACCTTC,CASSVGGAEGYTF
NA,NA,TRBV13,TRBJ1-2,TGTGCCAGCAGCCTGGCCCAGAACTATGGCTACACCTTC,CASSLAQNYGYTF
NA,NA,TRBV13,TRBJ2-3,TGTGCCAGCAGCTTAGAGGCGGTAACAGATACGCAGTATTTT,CASSLEAVTDTQYF
NA,NA,TRBV5-1,TRBJ2-1,TGCGCCAGCAGCTCTCGAATAGACTGGTCGTACAATGAGCAGTTCTTC,CASSSRIDWSYNEQFF
TRBD2,NA,TRBV5-4,TRBJ2-1,TGTGCCAGCAGCCGGGGGGATTACAATGAGCAGTTCTTC,CASSRGDYNEQFF
NA,NA,TRBV29-1,TRBJ2-3,TGCAGCGTAGACAACTTGGTGGACAGCCAAGACGCAGATACGCAGTATTTT,CSVDNLVDSQDADTQYF
NA,once,TRBV13,TRBJ2-7,TGTGCCAGCAGCTTAAGACTCGTAACCTCCTACGAGCAGTACTTC,CASSLRLVTSYEQYF
TRBD1,once,TRBV6-5,TRBJ1-2,TGTGCCAGCAGTTACTTGGACAGGGGCGGCTACACCTTC,CASSYLDRGGYTF
TRBD1,NA,TRBV5-1,TRBJ2-1,TGCGCCAGCAGCTTGTCAGACAGGGGCCATGAGCAGTTCTTC,CASSLSDRGHEQFF
TRBD2,NA,TRBV10-1,TRBJ2-2,TGCGCCAGCAGTGAGTCGCCGCGGGAGGCCCTACCTTACACCGGGGAGCTGTTTTTT,CASSESPREALPYTGELFF
NA,NA,TRBV7-9,TRBJ1-1,TGTGCCAGCAGCGACTCAGGGGAGAGAACTGAAGCTTTCTTT,CASSDSGERTEAFF
NA,NA,TRBV5-1,TRBJ2-7,TGCGCCAGCAGCTCAACAGCGGTTAGCTCCTACGAGCAGTACTTC,CASSSTAVSSYEQYF
TRBD1,NA,TRBV15,TRBJ1-4,TGTGCCACCAGCAGAGATCTACCGGGGACAGGGATTGGAAAACTGTTTTTT,CATSRDLPGTGIGKLFF
TRBD1,NA,TRBV5-6,TRBJ1-5,TGTGCCAGCAGTTTCGGACAGGGCGGCCTCATGGCCCAGCATTTT,CASSFGQGGLMAQHF
TRBD1,NA,TRBV28,TRBJ1-5,TGTGCCAGCAGTGTGGACAGGTCCATAAATCAGCTCCAGCATTTT,CASSVDRSINQLQHF
NA,NA,TRBV7-6,TRBJ2-1,TGTGCCAGCAGCTTAGGGGCTAATGAGCAGTTCTTC,CASSLGANEQFF
NA,NA,TRBV28,TRBJ2-1,TGTGCCAGCAGTTTTACCAGGGGCCACTACAATGAGCAGTTCTTC,CASSFTRGHYNEQFF